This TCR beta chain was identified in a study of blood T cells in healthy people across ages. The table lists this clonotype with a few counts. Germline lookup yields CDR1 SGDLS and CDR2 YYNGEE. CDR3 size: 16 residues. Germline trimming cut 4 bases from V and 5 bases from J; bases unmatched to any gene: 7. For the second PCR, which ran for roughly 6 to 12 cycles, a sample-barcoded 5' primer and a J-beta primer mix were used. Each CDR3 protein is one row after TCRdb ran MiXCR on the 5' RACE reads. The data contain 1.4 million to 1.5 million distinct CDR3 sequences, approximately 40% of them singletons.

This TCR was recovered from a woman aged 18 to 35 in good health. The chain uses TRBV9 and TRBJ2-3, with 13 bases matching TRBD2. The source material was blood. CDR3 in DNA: TGTGCCAGCAGCCCAGGGACTAGCGGGATTGGAGATACGCAGTATTTT. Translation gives CASSPGTSGIGDTQYF.